A single sample gave rise to the 8 T cell receptor beta chains below, sequenced in a study of human T cells and chemical hapten exposure. From the RACE reads, TCRdb called clonotypes with MiXCR, one entry per CDR3 protein. Of over 70,000 distinct CDR3 sequences in the sample, around 15% were seen once. Time point in this sample: pre-sensitization, week 0. Treatment of the sample: therapeutic diphenylcyclopropenone sensitization with weekly scalp DPC. Sample: whole blood, taken in connection with sensitization to the hapten diphenylcyclopropenone (DPC). These receptors were collected from a woman between 50 and 59 years old with alopecia areata. Some clones in this sample may be carry-over from other donors' samples.

This clonotype was detected only a few times. The V and J genes are TRBV10-2 and TRBJ2-1; D call uncertain. V shed 5 bases and J shed 5 bases, with 4 bases lying between them. Germline loops: CDR1 WSHSY, CDR2 SAAADI. This CDR3 contains 11 residues. The chain's CDR3 is CASSHHNEQFF. In DNA, the CDR3 is TGCGCCAGCAGTCATCACAATGAGCAGTTCTTC.

On this clonotype itself: The junction departs from germline at one end; a sequencing error may be responsible. The chain recombines TRBV12-5 with TRBJ2-3, with D possibly matching TRBD2 (5 bases). Germline values: CDR1 LGHNT, CDR2 FRNRAP. The CDR3 sequence is 12 residues long. The CDR3 loop reads CASGLDVIPGIF. In nucleotides, the CDR3 is TGTGCTAGTGGTTTGGATGTTATTCCGGGGATTTTT.

This clonotype has just a few counts. The chain combines TRBV7-9 with TRBJ1-2; the D gene is possibly TRBD1 (5 bases). CDR1 is SEHNR and CDR2 is FQNEAQ in the germline V gene (reference sequence). CDR3 length: 15 residues. V lost 1 base and J lost 0, with 9 bases in between. In DNA form, the CDR3 reads TGTGCCAGCAGCTTAGAGACAGCAACTAACTATGGCTACACCTTC. It codes for CASSLETATNYGYTF. Combining the CDR3 with reference TRBV7-9 and TRBJ1-2 gives the whole variable domain DTGVSQNPRHKITKRGQNVTFRCDPISEHNRLYWYRQTLGQGPEFLTYFQNEAQLEKSRLLSDRFSAERPKGSFSTLEIQRTEQGDSAMYLCASSLETATNYGYTFGSGTRLTVV.

The rearrangement uses TRBV6-2 or TRBV6-3 and TRBJ2-1; D not resolved. The CDR3 spans 16 residues. The V and J ends lost 2 bases and 0 bases respectively, with 11 bases between them. Germline lookup yields CDR1 MNHEY and CDR2 SVGEGT. The CDR3 is CASSYPVVSSYNEQFF. DNA of the CDR3: TGTGCCAGCAGTTACCCTGTCGTCAGCTCCTACAATGAGCAGTTCTTC.

This clonotype was observed a handful of times. The J gene is TRBJ2-3, the V gene TRBV29-1; 11 positions match TRBD1. Germline lookup yields CDR1 SQVTM and CDR2 ANQGSEA. CDR3 size: 13 residues. V was clipped by 7 bases and J by 5 bases; unmatched bases: 5. The CDR3 loop reads CSARTGGEDTQYF. CDR3 DNA: TGCAGCGCACGGACAGGGGGCGAAGATACGCAGTATTTT.

The chain couples TRBV7-2 to TRBJ2-3, with 8 bases identical to TRBD2. Germline loops: CDR1 SGHTA, CDR2 FQGNSA. J gave up 4 bases and V 1 base, and 7 bases lay outside the gene matches. The CDR3 length is 16 residues. The CDR3 DNA reads as TGTGCCAGCAGCTTAGAATCCGGGAGGGGTGCAGATACGCAGTATTTT. Its translation is CASSLESGRGADTQYF.

V gene TRBV19 combines with J gene TRBJ1-1, with D tentatively TRBD1 (5 bases). Germline CDR1 and CDR2: LNHDA and SQIVND (reference sequence). CDR3 size: 17 residues. V was pared by 6 bases and J by 0 bases, with 20 bases between. The CDR3 protein is CASSKEGLGRMNTEAFF. The CDR3 region has the DNA TGTGCCAGTAGCAAGGAGGGGTTGGGACGGATGAACACTGAAGCTTTCTTT.

The chain carries TRBV29-1 and TRBJ1-1; TRBD1 might be the D (5 bases). Per germline, CDR1 SQVTM and CDR2 ANQGSEA. The CDR3 loop spans 18 amino acids. Trimming stripped 6 bases from V and 0 bases from J, with 26 bases between. The CDR3 here is CSVGDEPGRISMNTEAFF. CDR3 DNA: TGCAGCGTCGGCGATGAACCGGGACGGATAAGTATGAACACTGAAGCTTTCTTT.